This TCR beta chain was captured in a study of cytomegalovirus exposure and HLA in healthy donors. Study summary: Ancestry clustering placed 70% to 90% of more than 350 genotyped donors in the Caucasian-associated cluster.

The PCR employed 60 Vbeta primers together with 13 Jbeta primers. Profiled with immunoSEQ multiplex PCR; TCRdb holds only in-frame clones, not every one. Of around 110,000 clones in the sample, about three fifths were seen once. As regards this clone: What it binds is not known.

The CDR3 is 12 residues long. The V end was cut by 6 bases, the J end by 0 bases, with 4 bases between. CDR1 and CDR2 (germline): KGHSH, LQKENI. Findings and limits, study-wide: Immune exposure data for these donors was limited to CMV serostatus. A classifier reportedly called cytomegalovirus status with high sensitivity and specificity.

Nominally healthy donors were sampled, though unrecorded immune exposures were likely. The sequence came from a middle-aged woman in good health and CMV-seropositive. Sequenced input: PBMCs. The rearrangement links TRBV18 to TRBJ2-3; D is ambiguous. CDR3 sequence reads: CASSSSTDTQYF. The CDR3 DNA is TGTGCCAGCTCTTCTAGCACAGATACGCAGTATTTT. Full variable domain (missing parts from reference TRBV18 and TRBJ2-3): NAGVMQNPRHLVRRRGQEARLRCSPMKGHSHVYWYRQLPEEGLKFMVYLQKENIIDESGMPKERFSAEFPKEGPSILRIQQVVRGDSAAYFCASSSSTDTQYFGPGTRLTVL.